This TCR beta chain was retrieved from a study of T cell responses to AZD1222 COVID-19 vaccine. Whole-study findings and limits: The span of vaccine-associated CD4 TCRs extended across spike, with dominance at 160-218 and 743-854. Two AZD1222 doses significantly raised spike-specific TCR breadth and depth over controls. Possibly, clonal diversity was underestimated; donors were largely white British and included more females. No repertoire was sampled before or during the peak T cell response, only after it.

With 0 bases removed from V and 2 bases from J, the gap between germline ends came to 9 bases. This CDR3 is built from 15 residues. Per the germline V gene, CDR1 is LGHDT and CDR2 is YNNKEL (reference sequence). Assay used: immunoSEQ multiplex PCR; TCRdb lists only in-frame clones, some missing. The data show 100,000 or so clones, with more than 75% seen just once and 9.1% held by the top ten. As regards this clone: Its antigen is unknown.

The clonotype was recovered from an adult in good health. This chain joins TRBV3-1 (or the pseudogene TRBV3-2) and TRBJ2-3, with D unresolved. The starting material was peripheral blood, obtained on day 0 of AZD1222 vaccination. The CDR3 spells CASSQESTVTDTQYF. CDR3 coding DNA: TGTGCCAGCAGCCAAGAGTCTACGGTCACAGATACGCAGTATTTT.